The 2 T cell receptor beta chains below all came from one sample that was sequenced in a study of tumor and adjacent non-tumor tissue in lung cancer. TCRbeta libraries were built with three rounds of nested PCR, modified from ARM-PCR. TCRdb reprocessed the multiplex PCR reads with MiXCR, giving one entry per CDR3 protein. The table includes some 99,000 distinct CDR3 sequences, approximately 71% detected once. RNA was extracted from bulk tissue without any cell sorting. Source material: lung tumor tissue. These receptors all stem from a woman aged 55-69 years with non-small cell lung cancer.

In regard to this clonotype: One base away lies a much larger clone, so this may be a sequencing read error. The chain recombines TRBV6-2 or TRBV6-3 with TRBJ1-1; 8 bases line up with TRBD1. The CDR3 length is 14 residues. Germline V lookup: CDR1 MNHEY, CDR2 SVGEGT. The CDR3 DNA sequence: TGTGTCAGCAGTTTAACGGAGACAGGGGTCGAAGCTTTCTTT. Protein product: CVSSLTETGVEAFF.

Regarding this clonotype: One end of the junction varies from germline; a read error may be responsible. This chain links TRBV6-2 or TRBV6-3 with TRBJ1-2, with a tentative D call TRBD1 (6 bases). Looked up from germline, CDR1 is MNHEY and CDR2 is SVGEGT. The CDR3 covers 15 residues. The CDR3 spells CASSYSPDRPYGHSF. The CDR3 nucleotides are TGTGCCAGCAGTTACTCACCTGACAGGCCCTATGGCCACAGCTTC.